This record looks at one T cell receptor beta chain sequence and its context. The data originate from a study of cytomegalovirus exposure and HLA in healthy donors. PCR primers comprised 60 Vbeta and 13 Jbeta primers. The repertoire was sequenced with immunoSEQ multiplex PCR; TCRdb's copy has only in-frame clones and lacks some. Of about 180,000 clones listed, roughly 80% are singletons. V lost 3 bases and J lost 4, with 11 bases in between. Germline CDR1 is SGHDT and CDR2 is YYEEEE. The CDR3 has 14 amino acids. V gene TRBV5-6 combines with J gene TRBJ1-3, with D perhaps matching TRBD1 (6 bases). This clonotype originated in a woman aged 18-30 years in good health and CMV-seropositive. Source material: PBMCs. The CDR3 DNA follows: TGTGCCAGCAGCTACGGGGGGCGCGGAAACACCATATATTTT. Protein sequence: CASSYGGRGNTIYF.